A selection of T cell receptor beta chains follows, all from one sample in a study of TIL therapy for anti-PD-1-resistant metastatic lung cancer. TCRdb's copy holds only in-frame clones and misses some; the assay was immunoSEQ multiplex PCR. The sample contains tens of thousands of clones, over 65% of which appear only once. This sample comprised tumor tissue, obtained at baseline. The receptors were sampled from a person aged 25 to 85 with non-small cell lung cancer. Both conserved end residues are part of each CDR3. Each record gives: J gene, D gene, clone size, V gene, CDR3 protein, CDR3 DNA. A D gene is named only where the DNA matches it firmly. Only some rows state a clone size, as once, few, many or a class for expanded clones.

j_gene: TRBJ2-5; d_gene: NA; abundance: NA; v_gene: TRBV5-1; CDR3aa: CASSLGLAAQETQYF; CDR3nt: TGCGCCAGCAGCTTGGGTTTAGCGGCCCAAGAGACCCAGTACTTC
j_gene: TRBJ1-3; d_gene: NA; abundance: NA; v_gene: TRBV27; CDR3aa: CASSPTESSGNTIYF; CDR3nt: TGTGCCAGCAGCCCGACGGAGAGCTCTGGAAACACCATATATTTT
j_gene: TRBJ2-1; d_gene: NA; abundance: NA; v_gene: TRBV6-6; CDR3aa: CASSYSTVWGEQFF; CDR3nt: TGTGCCAGCAGTTACTCGACAGTCTGGGGTGAGCAGTTCTTC
j_gene: TRBJ2-1; d_gene: NA; abundance: NA; v_gene: TRBV6-5; CDR3aa: CASTDRGASYNEQFF; CDR3nt: TGTGCCAGCACCGATAGGGGGGCTAGTTACAATGAGCAGTTCTTC
j_gene: TRBJ2-1; d_gene: NA; abundance: NA; v_gene: TRBV25-1; CDR3aa: CASSEFSDLFNEQFF; CDR3nt: TGTGCCAGCAGTGAATTTTCGGACCTCTTCAATGAGCAGTTCTTC
j_gene: TRBJ2-3; d_gene: TRBD2; abundance: NA; v_gene: TRBV7-2; CDR3aa: CASSFRTSTLVTQYF; CDR3nt: TGTGCCAGCAGCTTCAGGACTAGCACTCTGGTTACGCAGTATTTT
j_gene: TRBJ2-7; d_gene: TRBD2; abundance: NA; v_gene: TRBV28; CDR3aa: CASREGLAASYEQYF; CDR3nt: TGTGCCAGCAGGGAGGGACTAGCGGCTTCCTACGAGCAGTACTTC
j_gene: TRBJ2-7; d_gene: NA; abundance: NA; v_gene: TRBV29-1; CDR3aa: CSVVPPGPSAYEQYF; CDR3nt: TGCAGCGTCGTACCTCCGGGACCCTCAGCCTACGAGCAGTACTTC
j_gene: TRBJ2-7; d_gene: TRBD1; abundance: few; v_gene: TRBV29-1; CDR3aa: CSVENRGTHEQYF; CDR3nt: TGCAGCGTTGAAAACAGGGGGACGCACGAGCAGTACTTC
j_gene: TRBJ2-1; d_gene: TRBD1; abundance: NA; v_gene: TRBV4-2; CDR3aa: CASSQRTGTASYNEQFF; CDR3nt: TGTGCCAGCAGCCAACGGACCGGGACAGCAAGCTACAATGAGCAGTTCTTC
j_gene: TRBJ1-2; d_gene: TRBD1; abundance: NA; v_gene: TRBV9; CDR3aa: CASRRFSGQGGYGYTF; CDR3nt: TGTGCCAGCAGGCGTTTCAGCGGACAGGGAGGCTATGGCTACACCTTC
j_gene: TRBJ1-6; d_gene: NA; abundance: once; v_gene: TRBV6-5; CDR3aa: CASSYRLNSPLHF; CDR3nt: TGTGCCAGCAGTTACAGGTTAAATTCACCCCTCCACTTT
j_gene: TRBJ2-7; d_gene: NA; abundance: few; v_gene: TRBV19; CDR3aa: CASSISPGGAVGEQYF; CDR3nt: TGTGCCAGTAGTATATCACCTGGAGGGGCGGTAGGCGAGCAGTACTTC
j_gene: TRBJ2-3; d_gene: NA; abundance: NA; v_gene: TRBV5-1; CDR3aa: CASSLDGGIIDTQYF; CDR3nt: TGCGCCAGCAGCTTGGATGGCGGGATAATAGATACGCAGTATTTT
j_gene: TRBJ2-7; d_gene: NA; abundance: NA; v_gene: TRBV7-8; CDR3aa: CASSPASSKQYF; CDR3nt: TGTGCCAGCAGCCCGGCCAGTAGCAAGCAGTACTTC